Listed below are T cell receptor beta chains from one sample, sequenced in a study of blood T cell repertoires in COVID-19. Some clones are missing from TCRdb's copy, which holds only in-frame ones; the method was immunoSEQ multiplex PCR. This sample has around 180,000 clones, with 84% found just once. The material sequenced was PBMCs or T cells enriched from blood (not recorded which). Receptors were obtained from a man aged 45 to 65 who had recovered from COVID-19. Each CDR3 is given with its conserved first and last residue. A D gene is named only where the DNA matches it firmly. Not all rows give a size; the values are once, few, many and, for expanded clones, a class.

clone_size j_call v_call d_call cdr3_nt cdr3_aa
NA TRBJ1-1 TRBV11-2 NA TGTGCCAGCAGCTTCATGGCCGGGTCCCCTGAAGCTTTCTTT CASSFMAGSPEAFF
NA TRBJ2-1 TRBV21-1 NA TGTGCCAGCAGCGAAAAGGGACTAGCGGGGTGCAACAATGAGCAGTTCTTC CASSEKGLAGCNNEQFF
NA TRBJ1-2 TRBV9 NA TGTGCCAGCAGCCCTACGGGGGGTATCGATGGCTACACCTTC CASSPTGGIDGYTF
NA TRBJ1-1 TRBV6-6 NA TGTGCCAGCAGTTACTCGATAAGGGGGAGAGACACTGAAGCTTTCTTT CASSYSIRGRDTEAFF
NA TRBJ2-5 TRBV5-4 NA TGTGCCAGCAGCTTGCAGGGGCTCGGCGAGACCCAGTACTTC CASSLQGLGETQYF
NA TRBJ1-1 TRBV27 TRBD1 TGTGCCAGCAGGGTGGGACAGGGGTTTGAAGCTTTCTTT CASRVGQGFEAFF
NA TRBJ1-3 TRBV7-9 NA TGTGCCAGCAGCTTGACAGGAATCACATTTGGAAACACCATATATTTT CASSLTGITFGNTIYF
NA TRBJ1-3 TRBV6-1 NA TGTGCCAGCAGTGATTTTGCGGCCACCATATATTTT CASSDFAATIYF
NA TRBJ2-3 TRBV3-1/TRBV3-2 NA TGTGCCAGCAGTCAGCCGGGGACTTTTAAAAGCACAGATACGCAGTATTTT CASSQPGTFKSTDTQYF
NA TRBJ1-1 TRBV9 TRBD1 TGTGCCAGCAGCGAGGGGACAGGATCGAACACTGAAGCTTTCTTT CASSEGTGSNTEAFF
NA TRBJ2-7 TRBV18 NA TGTGCCAGCTCACCATCGCGGTCTAGTTCCAACGAGCAGTACTTC CASSPSRSSSNEQYF
NA TRBJ2-1 TRBV5-1 TRBD2 TGCGCCAGCAGCTACACTAGCGGGGGGGCCCATGAGCAGTTCTTC CASSYTSGGAHEQFF
NA TRBJ1-1 TRBV6-4 TRBD1 TGTGCCAGCAGTCAGGACAGGGAAACTGAAGCTTTCTTT CASSQDRETEAFF
few TRBJ1-2 TRBV29-1 TRBD1 TGCAGCATATGGACAGGGGATGGCTACACCTTC CSIWTGDGYTF
NA TRBJ1-4 TRBV4-1 NA TGCGCCAGCAGCCAAGGCTACGTGAATGAAAAACTGTTTTTT CASSQGYVNEKLFF
once TRBJ1-3 TRBV11-2 TRBD1 TGTGCCAGCAGCCACCGACGGGACAGGGGAGGAAACACCATATATTTT CASSHRRDRGGNTIYF
once TRBJ2-1 TRBV6-5 NA TGTGCCAGCAGTTTGACAGGGAGGAATGAGCAGTTCTTC CASSLTGRNEQFF